The rows below give T cell receptor beta chains drawn from one sample of a study of blood T cell repertoires in COVID-19. Data came from immunoSEQ multiplex PCR; TCRdb stores just in-frame clones and leaves some out. The sample holds 78,000 or so clones, about 83% seen once. The specimen was peripheral blood. These TCRs come from a human donor in a cohort sampled during active COVID-19. Each CDR3 is given with its conserved first and last residue. A D gene is named only where the DNA matches it firmly. Where a row states a size, it is once, few, many or the class of an expanded clone; other rows omit it.

J: TRBJ2-1
V: TRBV2
D: TRBD1
size: -
CDR3: CASAGTGWNEQFF
DNA: TGTGCCAGCGCCGGGACAGGGTGGAATGAGCAGTTCTTC

J: TRBJ1-5
V: TRBV28
D: -
size: -
CDR3: CASSTLPSGGVYSNQPQHF
DNA: TGTGCCAGCAGCACCCTCCCCAGTGGAGGCGTCTATAGCAATCAGCCCCAGCATTTT

J: TRBJ2-1
V: TRBV5-8
D: TRBD2
size: -
CDR3: CASSLGLAAGDEQFF
DNA: TGTGCCAGCAGCCTTGGACTAGCGGCCGGCGATGAGCAGTTCTTC

J: TRBJ2-7
V: TRBV20-1
D: TRBD2
size: once
CDR3: CSASWEGHSALEQYF
DNA: TGCAGTGCTAGTTGGGAGGGCCACTCCGCACTCGAGCAGTACTTC

J: TRBJ1-5
V: TRBV7-9
D: TRBD1
size: -
CDR3: CASSPTGSQPQHF
DNA: TGTGCCAGCAGCCCGACAGGGAGCCAGCCCCAGCATTTT

J: TRBJ2-3
V: TRBV15
D: TRBD2
size: -
CDR3: CATSRVWASGGPTDTQYF
DNA: TGTGCCACCAGCAGAGTGTGGGCTAGCGGGGGACCCACAGATACGCAGTATTTT

J: TRBJ1-4
V: TRBV28
D: -
size: -
CDR3: CASSLADSLATNEKLFF
DNA: TGTGCCAGCAGTTTAGCGGACAGCCTTGCAACTAATGAAAAACTGTTTTTT

J: TRBJ2-5
V: TRBV7-9
D: -
size: -
CDR3: CASSLAAGTSGETQYF
DNA: TGTGCCAGCAGCTTAGCGGCAGGGACTTCTGGGGAGACCCAGTACTTC

J: TRBJ1-1
V: TRBV3-1/TRBV3-2
D: -
size: -
CDR3: CASTRTAGGTEAFF
DNA: TGTGCCAGCACCCGGACAGCGGGAGGCACTGAAGCTTTCTTT

J: TRBJ1-2
V: TRBV27
D: -
size: -
CDR3: CASSLSGGTIGYTF
DNA: TGTGCCAGCAGTTTATCGGGAGGAACCATTGGCTACACCTTC

J: TRBJ2-3
V: TRBV3-1/TRBV3-2
D: -
size: many
CDR3: CASSQRDTGITDTQYF
DNA: TGTGCCAGCAGCCAAAGAGACACAGGGATCACAGATACGCAGTATTTT

J: TRBJ2-7
V: TRBV30
D: -
size: -
CDR3: CAWNQGGIGYEQYF
DNA: TGTGCCTGGAACCAAGGGGGAATAGGGTACGAGCAGTACTTC

J: TRBJ2-3
V: TRBV5-1
D: TRBD2
size: few
CDR3: CASSLVSSGDPPDTQYF
DNA: TGCGCCAGCAGCTTGGTATCTAGCGGGGATCCCCCGGATACGCAGTATTTT

J: TRBJ1-1
V: TRBV5-1
D: TRBD1
size: -
CDR3: CASSPEPGQWNTEAFF
DNA: TGCGCCAGCAGCCCAGAACCGGGACAGTGGAACACTGAAGCTTTCTTT

J: TRBJ1-6
V: TRBV9
D: -
size: -
CDR3: CASSLQSGNSPLHF
DNA: TGTGCCAGCAGCCTCCAGTCAGGCAATTCACCCCTCCACTTT

J: TRBJ2-5
V: TRBV9
D: TRBD2
size: -
CDR3: CASSPRGGLETQYF
DNA: TGTGCCAGCAGCCCTCGGGGGGGGCTAGAGACCCAGTACTTC

J: TRBJ1-2
V: TRBV28
D: TRBD1
size: -
CDR3: CASSSAGGRDGYTF
DNA: TGTGCCAGCAGTTCTGCAGGGGGTAGGGATGGCTACACCTTC

J: TRBJ1-1
V: TRBV12-3/TRBV12-4
D: -
size: -
CDR3: CASNQGRRTEAFF
DNA: TGTGCCAGCAATCAGGGGAGAAGGACTGAAGCTTTCTTT

J: TRBJ1-4
V: TRBV30
D: -
size: -
CDR3: CAWSVSGKREKLFF
DNA: TGTGCCTGGAGTGTATCGGGAAAAAGAGAAAAACTGTTTTTT

J: TRBJ2-3
V: TRBV7-2
D: -
size: -
CDR3: CASSSRADTQYF
DNA: TGTGCCAGCAGCTCGAGGGCAGATACGCAGTATTTT

J: TRBJ2-5
V: TRBV14
D: -
size: -
CDR3: CASSRTFQETQYF
DNA: TGTGCCAGCAGCCGGACATTCCAAGAGACCCAGTACTTC

J: TRBJ1-5
V: TRBV5-4
D: TRBD1
size: -
CDR3: CASSTRRTGDLSNQPQHF
DNA: TGTGCCAGCAGCACAAGACGGACAGGGGATTTGAGCAATCAGCCCCAGCATTTT

J: TRBJ2-5
V: TRBV5-4
D: TRBD2
size: -
CDR3: CASSMGLAGQETQYF
DNA: TGTGCCAGCAGCATGGGACTAGCGGGCCAAGAGACCCAGTACTTC

J: TRBJ2-2
V: TRBV19
D: -
size: -
CDR3: CASTQGNTGELFF
DNA: TGTGCCAGTACTCAGGGCAACACCGGGGAGCTGTTTTTT

J: TRBJ1-5
V: TRBV19
D: -
size: few
CDR3: CASTEIFYSNQPQHF
DNA: TGTGCCAGTACCGAGATCTTCTATAGCAATCAGCCCCAGCATTTT

J: TRBJ2-6
V: TRBV14
D: -
size: once
CDR3: CASSHPRTLGANVLTF
DNA: TGTGCCAGCAGCCACCCCAGGACTCTGGGGGCCAACGTCCTGACTTTC

J: TRBJ2-3
V: TRBV18
D: TRBD2
size: -
CDR3: CASSRPSGAGGTDTQYF
DNA: TGTGCCAGCTCACGCCCTTCCGGAGCGGGAGGAACAGATACGCAGTATTTT

J: TRBJ2-3
V: TRBV29-1
D: -
size: -
CDR3: CSVAGQSDTQYF
DNA: TGCAGCGTTGCCGGACAGTCAGATACGCAGTATTTT